This T cell receptor beta chain was recorded in a study of identical twins. The CDR3 has 14 amino acids. Germline CDR1 reads LGHNA; CDR2 reads YSLEER. The V end lost 1 base, the J end lost 6 bases, and 10 bases lay between the germline ends. This clonotype was picked up a small number of times. Each cDNA held unique molecular identifiers, and template switching gave it a universal primer site. TCRdb re-called the 5' RACE reads through MiXCR, storing one row per CDR3 protein. The table includes fewer than 900,000 distinct CDR3 sequences, approximately 21% detected once. These data were also reused for a study on T cells expressing NK-cell markers. That paper notes: Dominant NKG2C+ clonotypes in 6 or 7 donors made up 1.0-7.0% of CD8+ T cells.

The sequencing sample was made of PBMCs. The source of this sequence is a woman aged 18-29 years in good health. The chain joins TRBV4-3 to TRBJ2-1; weak D call: TRBD2 (6 bases). This CDR3 is CASSQGGRSNEQFF. The CDR3 nucleotides are TGCGCCAGCAGCCAAGGTGGGAGGTCCAATGAGCAGTTCTTC.